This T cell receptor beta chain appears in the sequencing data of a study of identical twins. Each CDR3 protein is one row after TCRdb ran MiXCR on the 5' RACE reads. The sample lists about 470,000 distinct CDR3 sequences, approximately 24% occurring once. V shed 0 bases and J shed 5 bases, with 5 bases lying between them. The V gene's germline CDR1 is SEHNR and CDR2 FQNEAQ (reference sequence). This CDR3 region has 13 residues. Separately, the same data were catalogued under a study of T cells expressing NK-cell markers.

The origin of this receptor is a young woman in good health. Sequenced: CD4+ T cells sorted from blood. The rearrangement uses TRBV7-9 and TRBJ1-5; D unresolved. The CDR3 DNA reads TGTGCCAGCAGCTTAGCCCCGTATCAGCCCCAGCATTTT. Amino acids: CASSLAPYQPQHF. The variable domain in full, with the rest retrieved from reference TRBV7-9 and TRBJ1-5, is DTGVSQNPRHKITKRGQNVTFRCDPISEHNRLYWYRQTLGQGPEFLTYFQNEAQLEKSRLLSDRFSAERPKGSFSTLEIQRTEQGDSAMYLCASSLAPYQPQHFGDGTRLSIL.